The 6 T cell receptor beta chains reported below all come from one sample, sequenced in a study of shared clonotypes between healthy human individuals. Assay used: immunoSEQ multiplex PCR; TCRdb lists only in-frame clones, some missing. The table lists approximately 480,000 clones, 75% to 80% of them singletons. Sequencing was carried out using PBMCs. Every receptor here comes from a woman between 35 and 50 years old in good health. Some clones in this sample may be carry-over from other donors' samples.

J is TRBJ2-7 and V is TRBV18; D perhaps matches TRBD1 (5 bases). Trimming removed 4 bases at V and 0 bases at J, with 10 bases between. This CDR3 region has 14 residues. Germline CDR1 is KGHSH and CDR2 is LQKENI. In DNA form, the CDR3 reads TGTGCCAGCTCACACGACAGCCCCTCCTACGAGCAGTACTTC. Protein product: CASSHDSPSYEQYF.

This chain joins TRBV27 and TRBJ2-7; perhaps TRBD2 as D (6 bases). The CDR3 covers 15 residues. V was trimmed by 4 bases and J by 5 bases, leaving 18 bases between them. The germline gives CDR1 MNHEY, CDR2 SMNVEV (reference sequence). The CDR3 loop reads CASSSGLPPLDEQYF. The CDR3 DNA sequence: TGTGCCAGCAGTTCAGGACTACCCCCTTTGGACGAGCAGTACTTC.

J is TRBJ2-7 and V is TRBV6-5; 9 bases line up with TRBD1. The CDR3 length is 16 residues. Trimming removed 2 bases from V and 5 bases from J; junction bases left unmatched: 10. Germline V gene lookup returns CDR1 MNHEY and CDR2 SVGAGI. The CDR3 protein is CASSYRYNRGLNEQYF. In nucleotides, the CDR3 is TGTGCCAGCAGTTACCGCTACAACAGGGGGCTCAACGAGCAGTACTTC.

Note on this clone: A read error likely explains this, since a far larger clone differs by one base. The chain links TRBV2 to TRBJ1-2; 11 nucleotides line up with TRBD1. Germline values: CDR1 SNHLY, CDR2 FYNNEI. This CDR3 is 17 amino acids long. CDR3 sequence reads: CASSEFGTGGSSYGYAF. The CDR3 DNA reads TGTGCCAGCAGTGAGTTTGGGACAGGGGGATCGAGTTATGGCTACGCCTTC.

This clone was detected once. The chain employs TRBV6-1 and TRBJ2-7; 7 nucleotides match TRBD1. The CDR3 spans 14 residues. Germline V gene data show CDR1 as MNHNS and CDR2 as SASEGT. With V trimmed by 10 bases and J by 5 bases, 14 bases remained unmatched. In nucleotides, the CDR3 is TGTGCCACCTCTACGGTGACAGGGACCCACGAGCAGTACTTC. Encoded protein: CATSTVTGTHEQYF.

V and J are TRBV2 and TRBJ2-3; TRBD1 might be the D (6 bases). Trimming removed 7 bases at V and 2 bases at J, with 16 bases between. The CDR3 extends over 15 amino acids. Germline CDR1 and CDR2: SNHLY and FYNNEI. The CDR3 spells CASTGQILPTDTQYF. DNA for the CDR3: TGTGCCAGCACTGGACAGATCCTCCCCACAGATACGCAGTATTTT.